This TCR beta chain was sequenced in a study of beta chain features in type 1 diabetes. Comment on this clone: The antigen is undetermined.

Findings and caveats of the study: TCRB CDR3s from Type 1 diabetes patients were moderately but significantly shorter in all four CD4+ subsets.

This CDR3 contains 17 residues. With V trimmed by 0 bases and J by 5 bases, 12 bases remained unmatched. Reverse transcription of all isolated RNA meant that expressed TCRB transcripts were sequenced. TCRdb's copy holds only in-frame clones and misses some; the assay was immunoSEQ multiplex PCR. The data contain 300,000 to 450,000 clones, 15% to 20% of them singletons. The clonotype was recovered from a young woman in good health. This chain uses TRBV23-1 with TRBJ2-7; 8 nucleotides line up with TRBD2. TRBV23-1 is marked as an open reading frame, function uncertain. The source material was naive CD4+ T cells from blood. The CDR3 region has the DNA TGCGCCAGCAGTCAATCGGGCCTAGCGGGTGGAACCCACGAGCAGTACTTC. This encodes CASSQSGLAGGTHEQYF.